A selection of T cell receptor beta chains follows, all from one sample in a study of T cell responses to AZD1222 COVID-19 vaccine. Using immunoSEQ multiplex PCR, the repertoire was profiled, and TCRdb retains in-frame clones only, with some absent. Of around 150,000 clones in the sample, approximately 88% are singletons; the top ten hold roughly 4%. The material sequenced was peripheral blood, taken 28 days after the second AZD1222 dose. The receptor set was obtained from an adult who received the AZD1222 COVID-19 vaccine. The CDR3 runs from the conserved cysteine through the conserved F or W. A D gene is named only where the DNA matches it firmly. Clone size, where shown, is once, few, many, or a class for clones that have expanded.

TGCAGCGCCACGGACACGAATAATTCACCCCTCCACTTT	CSATDTNNSPLHF	.	TRBV29-1	TRBJ1-6	.
TGTGCCAGCAGCTCTGGGGCTCCCTATGGCTACACCTTC	CASSSGAPYGYTF	.	TRBV5-6	TRBJ1-2	.
TGTGCCAGCAGCCTTAAAACAGGGAGCTCCTACAATGAGCAGTTCTTC	CASSLKTGSSYNEQFF	.	TRBV7-2	TRBJ2-1	.
TGCGCCAGCAGTGAGTCCGGGGACGGCTACACCTTC	CASSESGDGYTF	.	TRBV10-1	TRBJ1-2	.
TGTGCCACTCGACATTTGGGCCTTACCTACGAGCAGTACTTC	CATRHLGLTYEQYF	.	TRBV10-3	TRBJ2-7	.
TGTGCCAGCAGCTTGGGGCTACGGGGCACCTCCACCGGGGAGCTGTTTTTT	CASSLGLRGTSTGELFF	.	TRBV5-4	TRBJ2-2	.
TGTGCCAGCAGTGATCGCGGTTCCGCCTACGAGCAGTACTTC	CASSDRGSAYEQYF	.	TRBV2	TRBJ2-7	.
TGTGCCAGCAGCTTAGGCCCTAACAGGGGGGGCATGAACACTGAAGCTTTCTTT	CASSLGPNRGGMNTEAFF	TRBD1	TRBV11-2	TRBJ1-1	.
TGCGCCAGCAGCCAAAAGATCGTGGGGGGTAGCACGAACACCGGGGAGCTGTTTTTT	CASSQKIVGGSTNTGELFF	.	TRBV4-1	TRBJ2-2	.
TGTGCCAGCAGCTTGGGGGTGGGGACTAGCACAGATACGCAGTATTTT	CASSLGVGTSTDTQYF	.	TRBV7-2	TRBJ2-3	.
TGCGCCAGCAGCTTGGAAGCCGCAGATACGCAGTATTTT	CASSLEAADTQYF	.	TRBV5-1	TRBJ2-3	.
TGTGCCAGCAGAATAGGGATGAACACTGAAGCTTTCTTT	CASRIGMNTEAFF	.	TRBV2	TRBJ1-1	.
TGTGCCAGCGGGGGCGCTCTCCTCACCGGGGAGCTGTTTTTT	CASGGALLTGELFF	.	TRBV7-2	TRBJ2-2	once
TGTGCTAGTGGGACCGCTCCTAACACTGAAGCTTTCTTT	CASGTAPNTEAFF	.	TRBV12-5	TRBJ1-1	.
TGTGCCAGCAGTTTGGCGGGAGCCGGGGAGCTGTTTTTT	CASSLAGAGELFF	TRBD2	TRBV27	TRBJ2-2	.
TGTGCCAGTAGTATATGGAGGGAGGCCCGCTATGGCTACACCTTC	CASSIWREARYGYTF	.	TRBV19	TRBJ1-2	.
TGTGCCAGCAGCCCTAGCGGGGGGGTGTCTGGGGCCAACGTCCTGACTTTC	CASSPSGGVSGANVLTF	TRBD2	TRBV9	TRBJ2-6	.